One and the same sample provided the 5 T cell receptor beta chains below, sequenced in a study of shared clonotypes between healthy human individuals. Positively selected for CCR7, the CD45RO-negative cells used as naive CD8 cells excluded terminally differentiated effector memory CD45RA+ cells. Produced via immunoSEQ multiplex PCR; TCRdb's table is partial and in-frame only. This sample has hundreds of thousands of clones; 80% to 95% occur once, and the top ten carry 24%. Sequencing was carried out using naive CD8+ T cells sorted from blood. The source of these receptors is a man between 25 and 39 years old in good health.

This clone was seen only once. The J gene is TRBJ2-7, the V gene TRBV7-6; 9 bases fit TRBD2. V dropped 4 bases and J dropped 4; count of bases not matched to a gene: 17. Germline V gene lookup returns CDR1 SGHVS and CDR2 FNYEAQ. The CDR3 has 18 residues. CDR3 loop: CASSSFPPLAGDPYEQYF. The CDR3 DNA reads as TGTGCCAGCAGCTCCTTCCCCCCTTTAGCGGGAGATCCGTACGAGCAGTACTTC.

This chain links TRBV7-8 with TRBJ2-7; 7 positions agree with TRBD2. The junction had 12 bases not matched to a gene; V was cut back by 1 base and J by 0 bases. This CDR3 spans 18 amino acids. CDR1 is SGHVS, CDR2 FQNEAQ, per germline. The CDR3 DNA reads as TGTGCCAGCAGCTTAGGAGGGGCACTAGCGACGAGCTCCTACGAGCAGTACTTC. Residues: CASSLGGALATSSYEQYF.

The CDR3 spells CSVEGLVGDLRGETQYF. CDR3 DNA sequence: TGCAGCGTTGAAGGGTTGGTAGGGGACCTAAGGGGAGAGACCCAGTACTTC. The chain employs TRBV29-1 and TRBJ2-5, with D tentatively TRBD1 or TRBD2 (5 bases each). Germline CDR1 SQVTM, CDR2 ANQGSEA. CDR3 length equals 17 residues. Between the trimmed V and J ends, which lost 1 base and 4 bases, there was a span of 22 bases.

This chain connects TRBV7-9 to TRBJ2-2; maybe TRBD2 (6 bases). In germline, CDR1 is SEHNR, CDR2 FQNEAQ (reference sequence). Trimming cost V 0 bases and J 6 bases, with 17 bases left between them. The length of the CDR3 is 17 residues. CDR3 DNA: TGTGCCAGCAGCTTAGCGCGGGGACCCCCTCTTTCCGGGGAGCTGTTTTTT. Its translation: CASSLARGPPLSGELFF. Together with reference TRBV7-9 and TRBJ2-2, the CDR3 gives the full variable domain: DTGVSQNPRHKITKRGQNVTFRCDPISEHNRLYWYRQTLGQGPEFLTYFQNEAQLEKSRLLSDRFSAERPKGSFSTLEIQRTEQGDSAMYLCASSLARGPPLSGELFFGEGSRLTVL.

This clone was found a few times. A far more abundant clone sits one base away, making this likely a read error. The rearrangement links TRBV6-4 to TRBJ2-3; TRBD2 matches at 10 bases. Trimming at V came to 5 bases and at J to 0 bases, leaving 2 bases not matched to a gene. Germline-derived CDR1 and CDR2 are MRHNA and SNTAGT. The length of the CDR3 is 15 residues. The CDR3 region is CASSKTSGSTDTQYF. CDR3 nucleotide sequence: TGTGCCAGCAGTAAGACTAGCGGGAGCACAGATACGCAGTATTTT.